The present T cell receptor beta chain was sequenced within a study of blood T cell repertoires in COVID-19. Here immunoSEQ multiplex PCR was the method, and the copy in TCRdb shows in-frame clones only, minus some. This table has under 80,000 clones, more than 85% appearing once. The CDR3 is 12 residues long. The germline V gene encodes CDR1 KGHSH and CDR2 LQKENI. The V segment lost 3 bases and the J segment 10 bases; nucleotides outside the gene matches: 5. The V call is TRBV18, the J call TRBJ1-1; the match to TRBD1 covers 7 bases. The sample comprised peripheral blood. This receptor was identified in a man between 70 and 80 years old with active or convalescent COVID-19. The CDR3 DNA is TGTGCCAGCTCACCCACAGGGGCAGGAGCTTTCTTT. Translated, it gives CASSPTGAGAFF.